The T cell receptor (beta chain) described here comes from a study of control samples from healthy donors and cancer patients. Using immunoSEQ multiplex PCR, the repertoire was profiled, and TCRdb retains in-frame clones only, with some absent. The sample lists about 130,000 clones; 85% to 95% were seen once. The TCR was taken from a man at least 80 years old with head and neck cancer. Source material: PBMCs.

The CDR3 here is CASTVGGGNSPLHF. CDR3 coding DNA: TGTGCCAGCACCGTAGGAGGGGGAAATTCACCCCTCCACTTT. V gene TRBV6-6 combines with J gene TRBJ1-6; tentative D call: TRBD1 (6 bases). CDR3 length: 14 residues. V lost 7 bases to trimming and J lost 7 bases, with 14 bases between them. CDR1 MNHNY and CDR2 SVGAGI come from the germline V gene (reference sequence).